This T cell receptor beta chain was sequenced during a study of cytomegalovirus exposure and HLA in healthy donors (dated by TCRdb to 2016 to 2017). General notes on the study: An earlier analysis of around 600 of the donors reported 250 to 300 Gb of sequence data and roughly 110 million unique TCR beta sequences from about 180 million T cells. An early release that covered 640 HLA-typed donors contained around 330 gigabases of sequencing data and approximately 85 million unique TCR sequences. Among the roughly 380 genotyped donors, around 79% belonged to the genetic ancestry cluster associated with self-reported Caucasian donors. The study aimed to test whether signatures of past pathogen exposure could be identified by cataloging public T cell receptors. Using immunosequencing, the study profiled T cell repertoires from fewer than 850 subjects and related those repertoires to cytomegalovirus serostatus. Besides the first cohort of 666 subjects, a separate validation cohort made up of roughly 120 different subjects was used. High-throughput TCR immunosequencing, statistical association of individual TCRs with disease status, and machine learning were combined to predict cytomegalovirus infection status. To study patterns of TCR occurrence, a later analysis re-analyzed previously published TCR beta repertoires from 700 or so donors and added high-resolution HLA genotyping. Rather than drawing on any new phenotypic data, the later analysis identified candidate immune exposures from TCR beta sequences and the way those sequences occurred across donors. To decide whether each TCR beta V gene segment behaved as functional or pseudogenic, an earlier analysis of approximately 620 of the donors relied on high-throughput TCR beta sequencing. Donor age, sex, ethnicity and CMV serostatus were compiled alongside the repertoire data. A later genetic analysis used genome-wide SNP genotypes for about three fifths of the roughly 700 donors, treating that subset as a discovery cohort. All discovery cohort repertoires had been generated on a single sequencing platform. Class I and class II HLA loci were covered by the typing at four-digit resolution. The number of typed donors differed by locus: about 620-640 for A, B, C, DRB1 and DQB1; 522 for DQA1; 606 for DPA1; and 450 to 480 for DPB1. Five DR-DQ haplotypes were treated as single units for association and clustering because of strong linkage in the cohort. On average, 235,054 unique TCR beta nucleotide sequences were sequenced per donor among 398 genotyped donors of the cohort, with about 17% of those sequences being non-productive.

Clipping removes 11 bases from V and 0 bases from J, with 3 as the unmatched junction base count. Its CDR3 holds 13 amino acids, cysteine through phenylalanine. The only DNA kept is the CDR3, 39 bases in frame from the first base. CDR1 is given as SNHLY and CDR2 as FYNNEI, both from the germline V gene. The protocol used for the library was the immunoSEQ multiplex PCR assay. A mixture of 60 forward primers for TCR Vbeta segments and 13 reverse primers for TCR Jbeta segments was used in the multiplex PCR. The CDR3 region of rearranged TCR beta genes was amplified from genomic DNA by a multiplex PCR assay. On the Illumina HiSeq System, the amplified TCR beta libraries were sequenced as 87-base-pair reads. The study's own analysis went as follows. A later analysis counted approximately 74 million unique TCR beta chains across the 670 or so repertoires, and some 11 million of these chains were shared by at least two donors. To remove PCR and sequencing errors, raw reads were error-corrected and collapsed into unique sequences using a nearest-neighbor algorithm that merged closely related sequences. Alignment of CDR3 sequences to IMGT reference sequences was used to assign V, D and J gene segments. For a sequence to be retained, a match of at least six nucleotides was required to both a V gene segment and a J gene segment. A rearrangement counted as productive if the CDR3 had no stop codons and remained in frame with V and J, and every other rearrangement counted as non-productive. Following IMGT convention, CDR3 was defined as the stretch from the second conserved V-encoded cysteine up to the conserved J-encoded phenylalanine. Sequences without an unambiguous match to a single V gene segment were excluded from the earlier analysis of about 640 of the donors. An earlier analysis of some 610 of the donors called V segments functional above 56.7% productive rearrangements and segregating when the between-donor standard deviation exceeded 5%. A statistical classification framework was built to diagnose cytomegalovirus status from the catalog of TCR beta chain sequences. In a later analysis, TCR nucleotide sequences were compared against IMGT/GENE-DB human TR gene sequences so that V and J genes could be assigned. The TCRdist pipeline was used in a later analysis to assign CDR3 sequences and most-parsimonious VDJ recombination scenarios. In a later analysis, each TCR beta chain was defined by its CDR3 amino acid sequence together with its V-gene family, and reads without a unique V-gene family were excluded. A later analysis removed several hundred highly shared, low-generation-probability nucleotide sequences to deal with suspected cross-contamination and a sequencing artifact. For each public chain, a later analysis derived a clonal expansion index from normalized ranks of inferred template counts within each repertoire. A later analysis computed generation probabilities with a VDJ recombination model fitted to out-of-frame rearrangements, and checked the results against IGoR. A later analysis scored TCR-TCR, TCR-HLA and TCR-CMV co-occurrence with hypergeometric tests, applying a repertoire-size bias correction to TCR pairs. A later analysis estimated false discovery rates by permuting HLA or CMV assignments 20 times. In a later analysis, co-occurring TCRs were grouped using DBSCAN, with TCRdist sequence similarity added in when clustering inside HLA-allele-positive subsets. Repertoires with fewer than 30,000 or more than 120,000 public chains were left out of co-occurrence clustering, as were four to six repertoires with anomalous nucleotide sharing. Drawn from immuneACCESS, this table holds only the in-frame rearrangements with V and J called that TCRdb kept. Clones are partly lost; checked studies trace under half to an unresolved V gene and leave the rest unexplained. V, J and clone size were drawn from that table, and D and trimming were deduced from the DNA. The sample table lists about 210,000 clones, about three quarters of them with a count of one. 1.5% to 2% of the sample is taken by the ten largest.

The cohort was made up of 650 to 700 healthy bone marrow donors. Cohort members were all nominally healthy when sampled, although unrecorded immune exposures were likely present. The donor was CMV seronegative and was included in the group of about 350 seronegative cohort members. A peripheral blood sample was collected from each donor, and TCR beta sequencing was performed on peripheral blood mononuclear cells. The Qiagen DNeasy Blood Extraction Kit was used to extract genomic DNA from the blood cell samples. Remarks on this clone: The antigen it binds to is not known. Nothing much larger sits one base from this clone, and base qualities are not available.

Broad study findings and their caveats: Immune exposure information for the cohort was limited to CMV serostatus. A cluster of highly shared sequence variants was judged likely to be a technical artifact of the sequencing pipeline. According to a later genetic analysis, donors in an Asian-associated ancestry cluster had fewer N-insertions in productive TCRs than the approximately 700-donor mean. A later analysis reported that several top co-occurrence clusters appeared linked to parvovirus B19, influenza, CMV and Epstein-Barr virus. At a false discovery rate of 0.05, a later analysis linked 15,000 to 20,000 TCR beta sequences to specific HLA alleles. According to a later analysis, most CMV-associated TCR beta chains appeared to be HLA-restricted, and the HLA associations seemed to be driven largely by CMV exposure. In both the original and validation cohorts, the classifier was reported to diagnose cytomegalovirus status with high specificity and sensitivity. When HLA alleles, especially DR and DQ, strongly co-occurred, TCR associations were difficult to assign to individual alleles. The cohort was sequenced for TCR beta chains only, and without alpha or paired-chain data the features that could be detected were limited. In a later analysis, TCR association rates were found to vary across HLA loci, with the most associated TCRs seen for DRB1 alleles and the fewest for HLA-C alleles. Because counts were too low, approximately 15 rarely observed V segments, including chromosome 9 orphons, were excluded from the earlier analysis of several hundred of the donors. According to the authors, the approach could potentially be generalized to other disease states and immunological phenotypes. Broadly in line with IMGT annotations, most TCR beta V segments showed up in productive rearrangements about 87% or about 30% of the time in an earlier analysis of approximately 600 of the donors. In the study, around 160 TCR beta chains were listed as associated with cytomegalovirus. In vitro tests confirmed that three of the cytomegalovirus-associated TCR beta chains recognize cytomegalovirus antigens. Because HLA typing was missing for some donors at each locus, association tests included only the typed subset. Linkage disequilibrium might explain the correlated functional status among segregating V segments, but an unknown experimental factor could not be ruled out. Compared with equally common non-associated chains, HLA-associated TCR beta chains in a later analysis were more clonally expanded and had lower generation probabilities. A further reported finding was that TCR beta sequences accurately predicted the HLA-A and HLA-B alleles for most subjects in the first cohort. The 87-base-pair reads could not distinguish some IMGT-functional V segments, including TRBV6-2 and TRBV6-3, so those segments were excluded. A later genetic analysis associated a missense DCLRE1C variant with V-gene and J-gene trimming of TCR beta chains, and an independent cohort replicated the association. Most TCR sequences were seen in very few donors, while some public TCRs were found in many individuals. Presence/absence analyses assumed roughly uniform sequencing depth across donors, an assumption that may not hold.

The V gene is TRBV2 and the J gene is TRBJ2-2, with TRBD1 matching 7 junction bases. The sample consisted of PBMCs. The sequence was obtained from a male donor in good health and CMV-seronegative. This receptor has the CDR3 CALGTANTGELFF. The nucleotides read TGTGCCCTAGGGACAGCGAACACCGGGGAGCTGTTTTTT.